These T cell receptor beta chains were read from a single sample in a study of multiple sclerosis patients with progressive multifocal leukoencephalopathy. Produced via immunoSEQ multiplex PCR; TCRdb's table is partial and in-frame only. The profile covers 25,000 to 35,000 clones, with about 90% appearing a single time and more than 3% taken by the ten largest. The input for sequencing was PBMCs, taken from a patient treated with natalizumab. The receptors here all came from a human donor with progressive multifocal leukoencephalopathy. The CDR3 runs from the conserved cysteine through the conserved F or W.

J gene: TRBJ1-2
V gene: TRBV4-2
CDR3 protein: CASSPYFDRIQNYGYTF

J gene: TRBJ1-2
V gene: TRBV6-1
CDR3 protein: CASSLTGTGVLGTF

J gene: TRBJ2-1
V gene: TRBV7-8
CDR3 protein: CASSQRDYNEQFF

J gene: TRBJ1-2
V gene: TRBV19
CDR3 protein: CASTPWGTDYGYTF

J gene: TRBJ1-5
V gene: TRBV25-1
CDR3 protein: CASSQTGRSQPQHF

J gene: TRBJ2-5
V gene: TRBV7-9
CDR3 protein: CASSSGGTQYF

J gene: TRBJ2-2
V gene: TRBV29-1
CDR3 protein: CSVPPSTRCPNTGELFF

J gene: TRBJ2-3
V gene: TRBV7-8
CDR3 protein: CASSSGQGGTDTQYF

J gene: TRBJ2-1
V gene: TRBV18
CDR3 protein: CASSPGQGPVLGQFF

J gene: TRBJ2-3
V gene: TRBV19
CDR3 protein: CASRARGEVTDTQYF

J gene: NA
V gene: TRBV7-9
CDR3 protein: CASSRTHGTYEQYF

J gene: TRBJ2-1
V gene: TRBV5-1
CDR3 protein: CASSPRRSLYNEQFF

J gene: TRBJ2-1
V gene: TRBV28
CDR3 protein: CASSFGLASYNEQFF

J gene: TRBJ1-2
V gene: TRBV6-5
CDR3 protein: CASNSGTDGAYGYTF

J gene: TRBJ1-1
V gene: TRBV4-3
CDR3 protein: CASSQDLRPAEAFF

J gene: TRBJ1-2
V gene: TRBV6-1
CDR3 protein: CASSEVGGRDGYTF

J gene: TRBJ1-1
V gene: TRBV6-5
CDR3 protein: CASSYPVNTEAFF

J gene: TRBJ2-1
V gene: TRBV18
CDR3 protein: CASSPPLHNEQFF

J gene: TRBJ1-5
V gene: TRBV2
CDR3 protein: CASSGGGSNQPQHF

J gene: TRBJ2-2
V gene: TRBV28
CDR3 protein: CASSLLNTGELFF

J gene: TRBJ2-1
V gene: TRBV2
CDR3 protein: CASSESNEQFF

J gene: TRBJ2-7
V gene: TRBV29-1
CDR3 protein: CSVAPGYEQYF

J gene: TRBJ1-1
V gene: TRBV5-4
CDR3 protein: CASSFDLNTEAFF

J gene: TRBJ2-7
V gene: TRBV11-2
CDR3 protein: CASSYTSGISYEQYF

J gene: TRBJ2-6
V gene: TRBV19
CDR3 protein: CASSMGGGANVLTF

J gene: TRBJ1-3
V gene: TRBV5-6
CDR3 protein: CASSASRGSGNTIYF

J gene: TRBJ1-4
V gene: TRBV4-2
CDR3 protein: CASSQVNRANEKLFF

J gene: TRBJ2-1
V gene: TRBV19
CDR3 protein: CASTLANEQFF

J gene: TRBJ2-7
V gene: TRBV5-1
CDR3 protein: CASSFRGTGEQYF

J gene: TRBJ1-1
V gene: TRBV6-1
CDR3 protein: CASSPGRLKDEAFF

J gene: TRBJ1-2
V gene: TRBV15
CDR3 protein: CATSLKRGYGYTF

J gene: TRBJ2-2
V gene: TRBV5-1
CDR3 protein: CASSLGTSGSGELFF

J gene: TRBJ2-3
V gene: TRBV4-3
CDR3 protein: CASSQDLLRDGTDTQYF

J gene: TRBJ2-7
V gene: TRBV19
CDR3 protein: CASSIRQGASEQYF

J gene: TRBJ1-5
V gene: TRBV7-9
CDR3 protein: CASNQGAYQPQHF